A single sample gave rise to the 16 T cell receptor beta chains below, sequenced in a study (dated by TCRdb to the mid-2010s). Library method: 5' RACE. The data were produced on an Illumina MiSeq. Starting from the raw public reads, TCRdb applied fastp trimming at Q25, assembled clones with MiXCR and retained in-frame beta chains. Rows are unified per CDR3 protein, each entry keeping the most common DNA and genes. Within this sample are more than 10,000 distinct CDR3 sequences, with 23% of them counted one time only. 3% to 3.5% of the sample is taken by the ten largest. Sequences were obtained from naive CD4+ T cells sorted from blood. Explained via the paper, the cell subset or site label denotes: naive CD4+ T cells, CD4+CD45RA+CD25-. The origin of the receptors is a female donor with breast cancer.

This clonotype was found a few times. This may stem from a read error, because a much larger clone lies one nucleotide away. J is TRBJ2-7 and V is TRBV20-1; D gene uncertain. Between the trimmed V and J ends, which lost 2 bases and 4 bases, there was a span of 6 bases. The CDR3 sequence is 11 residues long. In germline, CDR1 is DFQATT, CDR2 SNEGSKA (reference sequence). The CDR3 reads CSARCAYEQYF. Written as DNA, the CDR3 is TGCAGTGCTAGATGCGCGTACGAGCAGTACTTC.

Worth noting for this clonotype: No conserved phenylalanine or tryptophan is present at the end of the CDR3, so a read error is the likely explanation. The chain employs TRBV6-2 or TRBV6-3 and TRBJ2-1; D not certain. This CDR3 comprises 15 residues. In germline, CDR1 is MNHEY, CDR2 SVGEGT. V lost 4 bases to trimming and J lost 0 bases, with 10 bases between them. The DNA of the CDR3 is TGTGCCAGCAGTTCCGATATGGACTCCTACAATGAGCAGTTCCTC. It specifies CASSSDMDSYNEQFL.

CDR3 in DNA: TGTGCCAGCAGCTTGACTCGAAGCTCCTACGAGCAGTACTTC. Translating gives CASSLTRSSYEQYF. The rearrangement links TRBV5-8 to TRBJ2-7; unclear D gene. The CDR3 consists of 14 residues. Germline-derived CDR1 and CDR2 are SGHTS and YDEGEE. V lost 1 base, J lost 0 bases, and 8 bases lay in between.

This clonotype was observed at least ten times. The J gene is TRBJ1-2, the V gene TRBV20-1; perhaps TRBD1 as D (5 bases). The V and J ends lost 2 bases and 2 bases respectively, with 12 bases between them. This CDR3 has 14 residues. Per the germline V gene, CDR1 is DFQATT and CDR2 is SNEGSKA (reference sequence). The CDR3 protein is CSARKPGRNYGYTF. The CDR3 DNA reads TGCAGTGCTAGAAAACCGGGACGGAACTATGGCTACACCTTC.

This clonotype is medium-sized by share. This chain joins TRBV28 and TRBJ2-1, with TRBD2 matching over 7 bases. The J segment lost 0 bases and the V segment lost 3 bases, leaving 2 bases of the junction unmatched. The germline V gene encodes CDR1 MDHEN and CDR2 SYDVKM. The CDR3 runs to 15 residues. CDR3 residues: CASSLGGSSYNEQFF. The CDR3 DNA reads TGTGCCAGCAGTTTGGGGGGGAGCTCCTACAATGAGCAGTTCTTC.

This clonotype was counted at least ten times. The V gene is TRBV27, the J gene TRBJ1-2; D not resolved. The CDR3 totals 16 residues. V was cut by 2 bases and J by 5 bases, with 18 bases left in between. The germline gives CDR1 MNHEY, CDR2 SMNVEV (reference sequence). CDR3 sequence: CASSLTSGTAWYGYTF. The CDR3 DNA reads TGTGCCAGCAGTTTAACGTCGGGTACTGCTTGGTATGGCTACACCTTC.

The V call is TRBV5-4, the J call TRBJ2-1; a weak D match, TRBD2 (5 bases). Germline CDR1 is SGHNT and CDR2 is YYREEE (reference sequence). The CDR3 extends over 16 amino acids. The V gene lost 3 bases and the J gene lost 3 bases, with 16 bases spanning the gap. The CDR3 loop reads CASSWRRSGGYNEQFF. The CDR3 DNA is TGTGCCAGCAGCTGGCGGAGGAGCGGAGGCTACAATGAGCAGTTCTTC.

This clonotype was recorded many times. This chain links TRBV5-1 with TRBJ2-3; D is undetermined. V was trimmed by 0 bases and J by 6 bases, leaving 5 bases between them. The CDR3 loop spans 12 amino acids. Per the germline V gene, CDR1 is SGHRS and CDR2 is YFSETQ. The CDR3 nucleotides are TGCGCCAGCAGCTTGGCCTTCGATACGCAGTATTTT. Its protein is CASSLAFDTQYF.

The V gene is TRBV12-3 or TRBV12-4, the J gene TRBJ1-5; 7 bases align to TRBD1. Germline trimming cut 4 bases from V and 0 bases from J; bases unmatched to any gene: 12. The CDR3 length is 18 residues. CDR3 sequence: CASSWGDRVRDSNQPQHF. The CDR3 DNA sequence: TGTGCCAGCAGTTGGGGCGACAGGGTACGCGATAGCAATCAGCCCCAGCATTTT.

This clonotype was observed a handful of times. The CDR3 DNA is TGCAGTGCGCAGGGGGCTCAGAATTCACCCCTCCACTTT. This sequence encodes CSAQGAQNSPLHF. The rearrangement links TRBV20-1 to TRBJ1-6; 8 bases are a match to TRBD1. Trimming removed 6 bases from V and 7 bases from J; junction bases left unmatched: 5. The CDR3 has 13 residues. Germline-derived CDR1 and CDR2 are DFQATT and SNEGSKA (reference sequence).

In its sample, this clonotype was seen a few times. Just one base apart from a much larger clone, this may be a read error. The genes are TRBV30 and TRBJ2-1, with D possibly being TRBD2 (6 bases). Germline V gene lookup returns CDR1 GTSNPN and CDR2 SVGIG (reference sequence). The germline V and J ends were trimmed by 4 bases and 5 bases, with 15 bases remaining between them. CDR3 length: 14 residues. Here the CDR3 DNA reads TGTGCCTGGAAGGCCATAGCGGATAACAATGAGCAGTTCTTC. It codes for CAWKAIADNNEQFF.

The V gene is TRBV4-1, the J gene TRBJ1-5; D might be TRBD1 (6 bases). Looked up from germline, CDR1 is MGHRA and CDR2 is YSYEKL. V lost 1 base to trimming and J lost 1 base, with 11 bases between them. The CDR3 covers 16 residues. CDR3: CASSQGTGQSNQPQHF. The DNA for the CDR3 is TGCGCCAGCAGCCAAGGTACAGGGCAGAGCAATCAGCCCCAGCATTTT.

Ten or more counts support this clonotype. The rearrangement uses TRBV6-1 and TRBJ2-7; D might be TRBD2 (6 bases). This CDR3 region has 14 residues. Germline CDR1 is MNHNS and CDR2 is SASEGT. The V gene lost 7 bases and the J gene lost 6 bases, with 19 bases spanning the gap. The CDR3 nucleotides are TGTGCCAGCAAGCAACGGGAGTATTTCGGCGAGCAGTACTTC. It encodes CASKQREYFGEQYF.

At least ten counts were recorded for this clonotype. The rearrangement links TRBV19 to TRBJ1-5; 7 bases align to TRBD1. Trimming took 5 bases from V and 5 from J; bases not matched to a gene: 12. CDR1 is LNHDA and CDR2 is SQIVND in the germline V gene (reference sequence). This CDR3 is built from 16 residues. The CDR3 loop reads CASSARDRSVYQPQHF. CDR3 nucleotide sequence: TGTGCCAGTAGTGCCCGGGACAGATCTGTCTATCAGCCCCAGCATTTT.

Turning to this clonotype: The limits of the CDR3 on the DNA are not certain, so only TCRdb's listed CDR3 is given. The chain joins TRBV5-5 to TRBJ1-2; the table calls TRBD1, which could not be checked here. The length of the CDR3 is 13 amino acids, counting both ends. In germline, CDR1 is SGHKS, CDR2 YYEKEE (reference sequence). CDR3 protein: CVSSSSGWYGCTF.

On this clonotype itself: A much larger clone lies one base from this, so it may be a read error. The gene calls are TRBV7-2 and TRBJ2-1; no firm D call. CDR1 is SGHTA and CDR2 is FQGNSA in the germline V gene. The CDR3 covers 12 residues. Written as DNA, the CDR3 is TGTGCCAGCAGCTTAGTAGTATTTGAGCAGTCCTTC. Translation: CASSLVVFEQSF.